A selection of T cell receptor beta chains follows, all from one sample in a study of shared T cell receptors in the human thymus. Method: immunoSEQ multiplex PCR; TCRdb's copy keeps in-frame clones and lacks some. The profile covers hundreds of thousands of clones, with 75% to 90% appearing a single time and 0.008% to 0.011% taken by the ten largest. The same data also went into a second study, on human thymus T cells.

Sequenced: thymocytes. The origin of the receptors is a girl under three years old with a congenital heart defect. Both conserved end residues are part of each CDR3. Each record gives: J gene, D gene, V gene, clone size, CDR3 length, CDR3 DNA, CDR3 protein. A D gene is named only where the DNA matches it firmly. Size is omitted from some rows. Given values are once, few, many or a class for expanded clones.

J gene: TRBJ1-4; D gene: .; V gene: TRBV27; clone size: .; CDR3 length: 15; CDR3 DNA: TGTGCCAGCATGGAGGGGTTCGCAACTAATGAAAAACTGTTTTTT; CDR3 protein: CASMEGFATNEKLFF
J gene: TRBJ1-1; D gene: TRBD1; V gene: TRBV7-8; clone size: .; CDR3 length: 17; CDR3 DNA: TGTGCCAGCAGGGTGAGGACAGGGGCGTCTAAAGGCACTGAAGCTTTCTTT; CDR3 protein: CASRVRTGASKGTEAFF
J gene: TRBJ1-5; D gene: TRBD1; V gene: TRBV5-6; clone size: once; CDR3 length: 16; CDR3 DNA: TGTGCCAGCAGCTCGACAGGGGAGTTAAGTAATCAGCCCCAGCATTTT; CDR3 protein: CASSSTGELSNQPQHF
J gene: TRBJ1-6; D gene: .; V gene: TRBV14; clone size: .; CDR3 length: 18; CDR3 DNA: TGTGCCAGCAGCCAAGAACGGGAACAGGGTCCATTTCATTCACCCCTCCACTTT; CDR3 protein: CASSQEREQGPFHSPLHF
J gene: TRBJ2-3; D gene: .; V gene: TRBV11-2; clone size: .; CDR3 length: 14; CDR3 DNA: TGTGCCAGCAGCCTCGGGACTTTGACAGATACGCAGTATTTT; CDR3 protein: CASSLGTLTDTQYF
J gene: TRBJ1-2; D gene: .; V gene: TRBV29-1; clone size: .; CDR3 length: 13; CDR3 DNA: TGCAGCGTTGTTGGTCACAGTTACTATGGCTACACCTTC; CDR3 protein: CSVVGHSYYGYTF
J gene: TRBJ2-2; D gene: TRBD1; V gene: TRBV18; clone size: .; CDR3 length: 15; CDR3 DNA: TGTGCCAGCTCACCGGGACAGGGGAACACCGGGGAGCTGTTTTTT; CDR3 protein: CASSPGQGNTGELFF
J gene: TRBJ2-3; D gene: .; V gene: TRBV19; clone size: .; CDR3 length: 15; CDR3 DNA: TGTGCCAGTAGTATTGCACAGGCCAGCACAGATACGCAGTATTTT; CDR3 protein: CASSIAQASTDTQYF
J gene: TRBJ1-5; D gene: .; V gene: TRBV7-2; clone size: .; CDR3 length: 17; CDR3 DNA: TGTGCCAGCAGCTTTATTTATCCGTGGAGGGGATATCAGCCCCAGCATTTT; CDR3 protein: CASSFIYPWRGYQPQHF
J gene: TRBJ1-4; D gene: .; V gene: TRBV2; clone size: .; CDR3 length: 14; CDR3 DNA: TGTGCCAGCAGGACGGCGGCAACTAATGAAAAACTGTTTTTT; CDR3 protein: CASRTAATNEKLFF
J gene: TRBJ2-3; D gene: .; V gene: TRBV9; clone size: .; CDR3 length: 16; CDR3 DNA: TGTGCCAGCAGCGTAGTAGGCAGGGGCTTGGCAGATACGCAGTATTTT; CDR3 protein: CASSVVGRGLADTQYF
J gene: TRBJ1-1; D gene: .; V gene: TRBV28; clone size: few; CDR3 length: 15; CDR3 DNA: TGTGCCAGCAGTCTAAAAACTGGACAGTCAGCTGAAGCTTTCTTT; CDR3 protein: CASSLKTGQSAEAFF
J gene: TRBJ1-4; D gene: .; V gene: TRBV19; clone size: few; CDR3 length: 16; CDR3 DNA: TGTGCCAGTAACCAAGGGGGACACGGGGGGGATGAAAAACTGTTTTTT; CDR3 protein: CASNQGGHGGDEKLFF
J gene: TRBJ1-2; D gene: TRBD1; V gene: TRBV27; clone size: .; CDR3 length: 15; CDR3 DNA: TGTGCCAGCAGGCCTAAACTGGGACAGTTCTATGGCTACACCTTC; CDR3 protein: CASRPKLGQFYGYTF
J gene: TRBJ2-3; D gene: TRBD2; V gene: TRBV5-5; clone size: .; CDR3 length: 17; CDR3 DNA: TGTGCCAGCAGCGGGGGACTAGCGGGGGCCTGGGCAGATACGCAGTATTTT; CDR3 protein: CASSGGLAGAWADTQYF
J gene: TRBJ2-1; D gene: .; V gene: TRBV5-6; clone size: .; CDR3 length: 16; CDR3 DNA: TGTGCCAGCAGCTTTCATGGAACTAATAAGTGCGATGAGCAGTTCTTC; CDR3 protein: CASSFHGTNKCDEQFF
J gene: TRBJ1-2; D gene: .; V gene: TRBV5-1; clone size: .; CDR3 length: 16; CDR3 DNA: TGCGCCAGCAGCTTAAACCCAGGTGGGACACAGTATGGCTACACCTTC; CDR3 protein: CASSLNPGGTQYGYTF
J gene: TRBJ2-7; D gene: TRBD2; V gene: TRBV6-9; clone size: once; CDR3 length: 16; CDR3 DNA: TGTGCCAGCAGTTATTCGAAAAAGCGGGGACGGTACGAGCAGTACTTC; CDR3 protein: CASSYSKKRGRYEQYF
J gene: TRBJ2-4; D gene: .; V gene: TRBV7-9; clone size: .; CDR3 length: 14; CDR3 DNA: TGTGCCAGCAGCTTAGCCCTATCTGGAAACATTCAGTACTTC; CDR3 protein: CASSLALSGNIQYF
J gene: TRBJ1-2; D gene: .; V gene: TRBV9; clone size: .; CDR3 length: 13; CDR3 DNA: TGTGCCAGCAGCGTAGGATTCGGGATAGGCTACACCTTC; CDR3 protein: CASSVGFGIGYTF
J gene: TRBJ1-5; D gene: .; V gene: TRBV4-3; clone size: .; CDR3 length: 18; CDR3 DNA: TGCGCCAGCAGCCAAGAAAGCGCAGGACGACAGATTCATCAGCCCCAGCATTTT; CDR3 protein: CASSQESAGRQIHQPQHF
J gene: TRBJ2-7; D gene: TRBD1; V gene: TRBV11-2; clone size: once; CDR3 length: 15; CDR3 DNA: TGTGCCAGCAGCTTAGGGGACAGGGGGGACGGGGAGCAGTACTTC; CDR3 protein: CASSLGDRGDGEQYF
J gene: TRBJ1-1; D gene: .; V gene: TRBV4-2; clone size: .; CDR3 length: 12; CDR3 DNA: TGTGCCAGCAGCCCACAGAACACTGAAGCTTTCTTT; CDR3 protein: CASSPQNTEAFF
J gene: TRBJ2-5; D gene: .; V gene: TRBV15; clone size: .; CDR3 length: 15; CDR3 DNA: TGTGCCACCAGCAGGGGCCCCACGGAGGGGGAGACCCAGTACTTC; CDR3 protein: CATSRGPTEGETQYF
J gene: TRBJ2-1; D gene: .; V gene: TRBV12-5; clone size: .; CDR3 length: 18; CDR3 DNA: TGTGCTAGTGGTTTCCAGGACAACTCCCGTCAACTTGACAATGAGCAGTTCTTC; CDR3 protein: CASGFQDNSRQLDNEQFF